This T cell receptor beta chain was retrieved from a study of T cell responses to AZD1222 COVID-19 vaccine. The CDR3 contains 13 residues. Germline-derived CDR1 and CDR2 are SGHKS and YYEKEE (reference sequence). V shed 0 bases and J shed 9 bases, with 13 bases lying between them. The protocol was immunoSEQ multiplex PCR, while the TCRdb copy is restricted to in-frame clones and leaves out a portion. Of 100,000 to 150,000 clones in the sample, more than 85% are singletons; the top ten hold approximately 10%. The sequence was obtained from an adult in good health. The material was peripheral blood, obtained on day 0 of MenACWY control vaccination. V usage is TRBV5-5 and J usage is TRBJ2-7; maybe TRBD1 (5 bases). The CDR3 protein is CASSLGVSQVQYF. The CDR3 DNA reads as TGTGCCAGCAGCTTGGGGGTTTCACAGGTGCAGTACTTC.